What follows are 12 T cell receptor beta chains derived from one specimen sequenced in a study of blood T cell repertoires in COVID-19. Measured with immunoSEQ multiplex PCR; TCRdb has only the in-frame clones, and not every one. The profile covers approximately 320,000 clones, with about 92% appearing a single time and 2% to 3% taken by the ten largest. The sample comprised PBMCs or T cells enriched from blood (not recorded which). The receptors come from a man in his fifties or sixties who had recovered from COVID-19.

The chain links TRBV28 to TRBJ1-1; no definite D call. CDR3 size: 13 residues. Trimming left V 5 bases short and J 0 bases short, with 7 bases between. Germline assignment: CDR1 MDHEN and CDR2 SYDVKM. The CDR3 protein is CASSISMNTEAFF. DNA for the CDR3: TGTGCCAGCAGTATATCTATGAACACTGAAGCTTTCTTT.

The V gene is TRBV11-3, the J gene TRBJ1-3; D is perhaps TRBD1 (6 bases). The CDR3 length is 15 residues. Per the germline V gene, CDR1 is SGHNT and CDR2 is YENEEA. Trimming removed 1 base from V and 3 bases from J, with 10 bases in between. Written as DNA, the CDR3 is TGTGCCAGCAGCTTAGCAGGGGCGGTTGGAAACACCATATATTTT. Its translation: CASSLAGAVGNTIYF.

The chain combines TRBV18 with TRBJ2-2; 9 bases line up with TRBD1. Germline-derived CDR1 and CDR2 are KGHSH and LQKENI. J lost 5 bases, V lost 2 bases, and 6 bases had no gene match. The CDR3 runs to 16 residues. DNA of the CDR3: TGTGCCAGCTCACCAACAACAGGGGGCCGAACCGGGGAGCTGTTTTTT. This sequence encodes CASSPTTGGRTGELFF.

CDR3 sequence: CASSIRGLAELRHEQYF. CDR3 sequence (DNA): TGTGCCAGTAGTATAAGGGGACTAGCGGAGCTCCGCCACGAGCAGTACTTC. The chain uses TRBV19 and TRBJ2-7, with TRBD2 matching over 11 bases. CDR1 and CDR2 (germline): LNHDA, SQIVND (reference sequence). The CDR3 has 17 residues. V trimming: 2 bases; J trimming: 5 bases; junction bases outside the gene matches: 11.

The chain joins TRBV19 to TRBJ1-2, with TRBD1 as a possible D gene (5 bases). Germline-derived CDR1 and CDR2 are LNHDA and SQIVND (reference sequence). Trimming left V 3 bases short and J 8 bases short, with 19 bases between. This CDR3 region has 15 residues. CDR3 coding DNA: TGTGCCAGTAGTATCAGTCCGGGGGATTGGCGCGGCTACACCTTC. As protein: CASSISPGDWRGYTF.

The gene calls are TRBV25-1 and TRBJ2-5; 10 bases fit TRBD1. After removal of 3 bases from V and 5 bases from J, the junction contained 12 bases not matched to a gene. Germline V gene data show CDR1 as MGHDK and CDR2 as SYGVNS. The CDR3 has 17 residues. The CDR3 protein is CASSETGGAVYSETQYF. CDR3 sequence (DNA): TGTGCCAGCAGTGAGACAGGGGGCGCGGTTTATTCCGAGACCCAGTACTTC. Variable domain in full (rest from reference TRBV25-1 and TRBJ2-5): EADIYQTPRYLVIGTGKKITLECSQTMGHDKMYWYQQDPGMELHLIHYSYGVNSTEKGDLSSESTVSRIRTEHFPLTLESARPSHTSQYLCASSETGGAVYSETQYFGPGTRLLVL.

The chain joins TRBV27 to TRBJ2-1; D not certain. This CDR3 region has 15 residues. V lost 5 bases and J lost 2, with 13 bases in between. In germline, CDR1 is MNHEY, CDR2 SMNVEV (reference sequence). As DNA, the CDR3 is TGTGCCAGCAGTCCATCTATATCCCCCTACAATGAGCAGTTCTTC. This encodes CASSPSISPYNEQFF.

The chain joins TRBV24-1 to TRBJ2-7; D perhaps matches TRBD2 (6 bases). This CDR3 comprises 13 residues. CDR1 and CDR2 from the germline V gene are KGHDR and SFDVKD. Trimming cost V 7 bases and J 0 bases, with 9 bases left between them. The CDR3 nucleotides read TGTGCCACCAGGGACGGGAGCTCCTACGAGCAGTACTTC. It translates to CATRDGSSYEQYF.

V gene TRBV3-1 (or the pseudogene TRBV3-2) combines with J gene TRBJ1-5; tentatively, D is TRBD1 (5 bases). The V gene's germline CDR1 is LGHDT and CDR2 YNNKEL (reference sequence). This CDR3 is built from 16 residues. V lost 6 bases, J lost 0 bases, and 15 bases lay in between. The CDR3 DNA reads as TGTGCCAGCAGGGCATACGACAGCAGTAGCAATCAGCCCCAGCATTTT. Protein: CASRAYDSSSNQPQHF.

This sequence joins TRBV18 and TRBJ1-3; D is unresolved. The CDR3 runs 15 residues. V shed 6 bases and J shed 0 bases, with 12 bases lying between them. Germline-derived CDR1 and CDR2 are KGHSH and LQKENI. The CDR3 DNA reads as TGTGCCAGCTCGCCGCGGAGCCTCTCTGGAAACACCATATATTTT. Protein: CASSPRSLSGNTIYF.

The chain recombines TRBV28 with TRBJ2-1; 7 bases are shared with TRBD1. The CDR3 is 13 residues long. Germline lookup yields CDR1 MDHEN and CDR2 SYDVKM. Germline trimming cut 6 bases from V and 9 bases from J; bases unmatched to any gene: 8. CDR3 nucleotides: TGTGCCAGCAGCCCCGACAGGGTGGGTGAGCAGTTCTTC. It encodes CASSPDRVGEQFF.

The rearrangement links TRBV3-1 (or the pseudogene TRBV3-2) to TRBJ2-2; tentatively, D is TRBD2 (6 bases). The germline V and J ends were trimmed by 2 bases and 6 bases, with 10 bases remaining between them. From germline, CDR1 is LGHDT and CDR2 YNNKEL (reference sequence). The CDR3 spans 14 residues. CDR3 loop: CASSQLTGAGELFF. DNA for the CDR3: TGTGCCAGCAGCCAACTCACGGGGGCCGGGGAGCTGTTTTTT.